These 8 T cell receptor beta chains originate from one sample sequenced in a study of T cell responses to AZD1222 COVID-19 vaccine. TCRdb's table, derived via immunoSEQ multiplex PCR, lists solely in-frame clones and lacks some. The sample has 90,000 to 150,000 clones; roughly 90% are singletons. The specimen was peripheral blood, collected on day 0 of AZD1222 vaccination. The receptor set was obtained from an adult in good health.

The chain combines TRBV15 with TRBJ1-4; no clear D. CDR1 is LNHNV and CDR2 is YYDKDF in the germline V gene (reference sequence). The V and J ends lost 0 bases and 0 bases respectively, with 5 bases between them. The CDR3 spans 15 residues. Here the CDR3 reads CATSRDVATNEKLFF. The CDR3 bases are TGTGCCACCAGCAGAGACGTCGCAACTAATGAAAAACTGTTTTTT. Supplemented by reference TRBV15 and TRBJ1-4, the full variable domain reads DAMVIQNPRYQVTQFGKPVTLSCSQTLNHNVMYWYQQKSSQAPKLLFHYYDKDFNNEADTPDNFQSRRPNTSFCFLDIRSPGLGDTAMYLCATSRDVATNEKLFFGSGTQLSVL.

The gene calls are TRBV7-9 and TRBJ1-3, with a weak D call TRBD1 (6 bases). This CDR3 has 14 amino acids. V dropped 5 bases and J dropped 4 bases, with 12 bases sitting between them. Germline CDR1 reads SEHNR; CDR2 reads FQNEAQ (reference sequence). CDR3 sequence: CASSPRGRGNTIYF. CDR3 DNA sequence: TGTGCCAGCAGCCCACGGGGGCGCGGAAACACCATATATTTT.

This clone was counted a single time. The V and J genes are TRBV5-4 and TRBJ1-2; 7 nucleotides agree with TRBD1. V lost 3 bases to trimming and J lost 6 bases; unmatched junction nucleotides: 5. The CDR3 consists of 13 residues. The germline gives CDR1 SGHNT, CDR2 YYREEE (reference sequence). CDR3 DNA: TGTGCCAGCAGCTCCGGGACAGTTAATGGCTACACCTTC. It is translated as CASSSGTVNGYTF.

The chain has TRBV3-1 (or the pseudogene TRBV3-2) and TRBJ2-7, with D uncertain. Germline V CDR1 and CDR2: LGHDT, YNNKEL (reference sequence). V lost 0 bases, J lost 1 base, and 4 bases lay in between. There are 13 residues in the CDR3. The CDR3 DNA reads TGTGCCAGCAGCCAAGACGTATCCTACGAGCAGTACTTC. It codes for CASSQDVSYEQYF.

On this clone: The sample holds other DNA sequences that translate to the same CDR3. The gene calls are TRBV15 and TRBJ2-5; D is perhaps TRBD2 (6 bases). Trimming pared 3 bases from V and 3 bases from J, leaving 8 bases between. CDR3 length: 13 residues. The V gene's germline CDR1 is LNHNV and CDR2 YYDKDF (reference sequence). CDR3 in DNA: TGTGCCACCAGCAGGGGACTTGAAGAGACCCAGTACTTC. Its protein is CATSRGLEETQYF.

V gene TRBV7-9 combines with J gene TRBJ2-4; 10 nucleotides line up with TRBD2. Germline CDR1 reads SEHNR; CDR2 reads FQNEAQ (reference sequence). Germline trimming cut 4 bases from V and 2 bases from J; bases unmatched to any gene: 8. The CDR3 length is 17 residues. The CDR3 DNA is TGTGCCAGCAGCTCCAGCGGGGGGGCCCCCCCCAAAAACATTCAGTACTTC. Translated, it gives CASSSSGGAPPKNIQYF. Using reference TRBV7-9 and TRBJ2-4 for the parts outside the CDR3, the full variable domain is DTGVSQNPRHKITKRGQNVTFRCDPISEHNRLYWYRQTLGQGPEFLTYFQNEAQLEKSRLLSDRFSAERPKGSFSTLEIQRTEQGDSAMYLCASSSSGGAPPKNIQYFGAGTRLSVL.

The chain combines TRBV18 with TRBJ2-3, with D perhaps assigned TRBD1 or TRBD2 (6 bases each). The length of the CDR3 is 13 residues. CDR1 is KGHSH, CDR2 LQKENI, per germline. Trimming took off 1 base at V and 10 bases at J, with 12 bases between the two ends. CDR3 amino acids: CASSPHPGAAQYF. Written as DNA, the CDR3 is TGTGCCAGCTCACCACATCCGGGGGCTGCGCAGTATTTT. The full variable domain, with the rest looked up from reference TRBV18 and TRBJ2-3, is NAGVMQNPRHLVRRRGQEARLRCSPMKGHSHVYWYRQLPEEGLKFMVYLQKENIIDESGMPKERFSAEFPKEGPSILRIQQVVRGDSAAYFCASSPHPGAAQYFGPGTRLTVL.

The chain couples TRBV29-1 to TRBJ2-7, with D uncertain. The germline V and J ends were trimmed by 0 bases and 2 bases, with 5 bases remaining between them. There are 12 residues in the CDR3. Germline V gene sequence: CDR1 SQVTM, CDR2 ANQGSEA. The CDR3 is CSVEEGTYEQYF. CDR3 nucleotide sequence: TGCAGCGTTGAAGAGGGTACCTACGAGCAGTACTTC.